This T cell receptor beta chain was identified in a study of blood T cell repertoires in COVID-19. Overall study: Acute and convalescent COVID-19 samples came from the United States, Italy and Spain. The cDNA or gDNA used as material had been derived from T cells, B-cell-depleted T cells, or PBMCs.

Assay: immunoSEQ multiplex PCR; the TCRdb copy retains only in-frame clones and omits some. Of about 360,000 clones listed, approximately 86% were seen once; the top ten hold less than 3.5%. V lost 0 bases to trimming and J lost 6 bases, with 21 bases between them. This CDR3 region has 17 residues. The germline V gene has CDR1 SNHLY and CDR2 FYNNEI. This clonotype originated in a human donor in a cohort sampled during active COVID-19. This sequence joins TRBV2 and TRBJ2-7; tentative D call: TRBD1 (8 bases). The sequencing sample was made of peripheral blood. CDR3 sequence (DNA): TGTGCCAGCAGTGAAGCTGGGGGGGACAGGTGGGTTCGCGAGCAGTACTTC. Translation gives CASSEAGGDRWVREQYF.